The clone carrying this T cell receptor (beta chain) was observed a few times. This sample stems from a study of naive and memory T cell subsets. Both TRBC1 and TRBC2 were covered by a beta constant-region primer of two equimolar oligonucleotides. Via MiXCR, TCRdb re-called the UMI-ligation and nested PCR reads, giving one row per CDR3 protein. The table lists 70,000 to 95,000 distinct CDR3 sequences, 7% of them singletons. Trimming took 4 bases from V and 3 from J, leaving 19 bases between them. Germline V gives CDR1 SGHTA, CDR2 FQGNSA. The CDR3 covers 17 residues. The chain joins TRBV7-2 to TRBJ2-1, with D perhaps given as TRBD1 or TRBD2 (5 bases each). The sequence was collected from a human donor in good health. The specimen was central memory CD4+ T cells from blood. CDR3 protein: CASSSQGASRGYNEQFF. For the CDR3, the DNA is TGTGCCAGCAGCTCTCAAGGGGCTAGCCGGGGCTACAATGAGCAGTTCTTC.